This entry features one TCR beta chain sequence. Only in-frame clones appear in the TCRdb table, and some are missing; sequencing was by immunoSEQ multiplex PCR. The repertoire includes 130,000 or so clones, about nine tenths of them detected once, and under 1.2% sits in the top ten. This specimen comes from a study of T cell responses to AZD1222 COVID-19 vaccine. About the research overall: Second-dose intervals of approximately 4 or approximately 12 weeks were pooled.

There are 15 residues in the CDR3. CDR1 and CDR2 (germline): SGHKS, YYEKEE (reference sequence). V lost 4 bases and J lost 1, with 14 bases in between. This specimen was peripheral blood, taken on day 0 of AZD1222 vaccination. J is TRBJ1-1 and V is TRBV5-5, with no clear D. The sequence was collected from an adult in good health. The CDR3 nucleotides read TGTGCCAGCAGCCCCGTCGAGGGATGGAACACTGAAGCTTTCTTT. Translating it yields CASSPVEGWNTEAFF. Supplemented by reference TRBV5-5 and TRBJ1-1, the full variable domain reads DAGVTQSPTHLIKTRGQQVTLRCSPISGHKSVSWYQQVLGQGPQFIFQYYEKEERGRGNFPDRFSARQFPNYSSELNVNALLLGDSALYLCASSPVEGWNTEAFFGQGTRLTVV.